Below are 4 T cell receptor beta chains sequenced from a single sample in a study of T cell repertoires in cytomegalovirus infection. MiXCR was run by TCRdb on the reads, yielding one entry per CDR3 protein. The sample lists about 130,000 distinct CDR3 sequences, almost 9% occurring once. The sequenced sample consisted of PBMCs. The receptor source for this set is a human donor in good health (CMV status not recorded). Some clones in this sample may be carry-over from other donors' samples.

CDR3 residues: CSVGGLATQYF. The DNA for the CDR3 is TGCAGCGTCGGGGGCCTGGCGACCCAGTACTTC. The chain links TRBV29-1 to TRBJ2-5, with D perhaps assigned TRBD1 or TRBD2 (6 bases each). Germline CDR1 reads SQVTM; CDR2 reads ANQGSEA. CDR3 length equals 11 residues. Trimming left V 6 bases short and J 7 bases short, with 12 bases between.

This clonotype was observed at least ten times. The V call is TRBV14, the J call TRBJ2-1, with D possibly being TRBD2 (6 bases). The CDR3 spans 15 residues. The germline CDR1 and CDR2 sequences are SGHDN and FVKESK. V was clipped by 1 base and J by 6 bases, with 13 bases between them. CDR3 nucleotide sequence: TGTGCCAGCAGCCAAGGCGGGACCCCACCCAATGAGCAGTTCTTC. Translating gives CASSQGGTPPNEQFF.

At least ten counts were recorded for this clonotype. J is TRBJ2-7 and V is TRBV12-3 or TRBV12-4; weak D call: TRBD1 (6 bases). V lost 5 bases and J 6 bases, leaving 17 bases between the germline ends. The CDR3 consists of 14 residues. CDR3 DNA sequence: TGTGCCAGCAGTGTCCGGGACAAGTCAGGCGAGCAGTACTTC. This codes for CASSVRDKSGEQYF.

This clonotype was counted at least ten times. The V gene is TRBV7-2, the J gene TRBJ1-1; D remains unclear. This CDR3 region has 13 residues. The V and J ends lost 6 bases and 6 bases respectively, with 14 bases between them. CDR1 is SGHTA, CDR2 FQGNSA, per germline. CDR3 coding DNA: TGTGCCAGCAGACCATACCGGGCCCCTGAAGCTTTCTTT. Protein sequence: CASRPYRAPEAFF. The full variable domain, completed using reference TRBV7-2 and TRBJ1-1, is GAGVSQSPSNKVTEKGKDVELRCDPISGHTALYWYRQSLGQGLEFLIYFQGNSAPDKSGLPSDRFSAERTGGSVSTLTIQRTQQEDSAVYLCASRPYRAPEAFFGQGTRLTVV.